These 6 T cell receptor beta chains came from one sample sequenced in a study of naive and memory T cell subsets. Both TRBC1 and TRBC2 were covered by a beta constant-region primer of two equimolar oligonucleotides. TCRdb fed the UMI-ligation and nested PCR reads into MiXCR, producing one record per CDR3 protein. Of 100,000 or so distinct CDR3 sequences in the sample, 5.5% to 8.5% are singletons; the top ten hold 1.6%. Specimen: central memory CD4+ T cells from blood. Source of these receptors: a human donor in good health.

The chain employs TRBV19 and TRBJ2-1; D is possibly TRBD2 (6 bases). Trimming took 8 bases from V and 10 from J, leaving 18 bases between them. CDR1 is LNHDA and CDR2 is SQIVND in the germline V gene (reference sequence). The CDR3 sequence is 13 residues long. CDR3 in DNA: TGTGCCAGTTGGGCGGGAAGCCATGGGGAGCAGTTCTTC. Residues: CASWAGSHGEQFF. The complete variable domain, with remaining parts taken from reference TRBV19 and TRBJ2-1, reads DGGITQSPKYLFRKEGQNVTLSCEQNLNHDAMYWYRQDPGQGLRLIYYSQIVNDFQKGDIAEGYSVSREKKESFPLTVTSAQKNPTAFYLCASWAGSHGEQFFGPGTRLTVL.

This clonotype was counted many times. V is TRBV7-2 and J is TRBJ1-1; a possible D gene is TRBD1 (5 bases). Germline V gene data show CDR1 as SGHTA and CDR2 as FQGNSA. Trimming pared 5 bases from V and 3 bases from J, leaving 13 bases between. This CDR3 has 14 residues. The chain's CDR3 is CASSRGRPDTEAFF. The CDR3 DNA reads as TGTGCCAGCAGCCGGGGACGTCCGGACACTGAAGCTTTCTTT.

In this sample, this clonotype turned up a few times. This rearrangement joins TRBV2 to TRBJ1-5; no clear D. The CDR3 has 14 residues. Germline V gives CDR1 SNHLY, CDR2 FYNNEI. V shed 8 bases and J shed 7 bases, with 18 bases lying between them. CDR3 in DNA: TGTGCCAGCTCCAGAGGGAGAACGGAGCAGCCCCAGCATTTT. Protein: CASSRGRTEQPQHF. Together with reference TRBV2 and TRBJ1-5, the CDR3 gives the full variable domain: EPEVTQTPSHQVTQMGQEVILRCVPISNHLYFYWYRQILGQKVEFLVSFYNNEISEKSEIFDDQFSVERPDGSNFTLKIRSTKLEDSAMYFCASSRGRTEQPQHFGDGTRLSIL.

This sequence joins TRBV9 and TRBJ1-6; D unclear. Looked up from germline, CDR1 is SGDLS and CDR2 is YYNGEE. The CDR3 has 16 residues. V lost 4 bases to trimming and J lost 5 bases, with 16 bases between them. CDR3 in DNA: TGTGCCAGCAGCCCTGGAAATGCGCTCCATAATTCACCCCTCCACTTT. Amino acids: CASSPGNALHNSPLHF.

This chain connects TRBV2 to TRBJ1-5; D is ambiguous. Trimming removed 7 bases from V and 4 bases from J, with 11 bases in between. In germline, CDR1 is SNHLY, CDR2 FYNNEI. The CDR3 has 13 residues. This chain's CDR3 is CASKEEQNQPQHF. The CDR3, as DNA: TGTGCCAGCAAGGAGGAACAGAATCAGCCCCAGCATTTT.

The chain carries TRBV4-3 and TRBJ2-1; TRBD2 agrees at 12 bases. CDR1 and CDR2 (germline): LGHNA, YSLEER. This CDR3 is built from 16 residues. Trimming removed 3 bases from V and 8 bases from J; junction bases left unmatched: 8. In DNA, the CDR3 is TGCGCCAGCAGCCACCTAGCGGGAGGGGCCAACGATGAGCAGTTCTTC. Translating it yields CASSHLAGGANDEQFF.